These 30 T cell receptor beta chains came from one sample sequenced in a study of PD-1 blockade in classical Hodgkin lymphoma. Profiling relied on immunoSEQ multiplex PCR, and the TCRdb table lists in-frame clones only, not all of them. Among under 15,000 clones listed, over 75% were seen once. Exposure to brentuximab vedotin varied, and each patient had relapsed following autologous stem cell transplantation. The sample consisted of peripheral blood mononuclear cells (PBMCs), taken at baseline. The receptors were gathered from a human donor with classical Hodgkin lymphoma.

The count of this clone is one. This chain joins TRBV28 and TRBJ1-5; 7 bases agree with TRBD1. The CDR3 is 16 amino acids. From germline, CDR1 is MDHEN and CDR2 SYDVKM. The ends lost 2 bases at V and 1 base at J; junction bases unmatched: 5. The CDR3 DNA follows: TGTGCCAGCAGTTTAGGAGGGGGCCAAAGCAATCAGCCCCAGCATTTT. Translation: CASSLGGGQSNQPQHF. The full variable domain, in which reference TRBV28 and TRBJ1-5 provide the parts outside the CDR3, is DVKVTQSSRYLVKRTGEKVFLECVQDMDHENMFWYRQDPGLGLRLIYFSYDVKMKEKGDIPEGYSVSREKKERFSLILESASTNQTSMYLCASSLGGGQSNQPQHFGDGTRLSIL.

This rearrangement joins TRBV7-2 to TRBJ2-1, with TRBD2 identical over 11 bases. V dropped 5 bases and J dropped 2; count of bases not matched to a gene: 2. Germline V gene sequence: CDR1 SGHTA, CDR2 FQGNSA. The length of the CDR3 is 15 residues. CDR3 sequence reads: CASSVSGGAYNEQFF. CDR3 in DNA: TGTGCCAGCAGCGTTAGCGGGGGGGCCTACAATGAGCAGTTCTTC.

This clone was recorded once. The rearrangement joins TRBV19 to TRBJ2-5, with 11 bases matching TRBD1. The CDR3 covers 15 residues. The junction had 5 bases not matched to a gene; V was cut back by 3 bases and J by 5 bases. In germline, CDR1 is LNHDA, CDR2 SQIVND (reference sequence). CDR3 in amino acids: CASSIRDRGEETQYF. In nucleotides, the CDR3 is TGTGCCAGTAGTATCCGGGACAGGGGGGAGGAGACCCAGTACTTC. Full variable domain (outside the CDR3, taken from reference TRBV19 and TRBJ2-5): DGGITQSPKYLFRKEGQNVTLSCEQNLNHDAMYWYRQDPGQGLRLIYYSQIVNDFQKGDIAEGYSVSREKKESFPLTVTSAQKNPTAFYLCASSIRDRGEETQYFGPGTRLLVL.

The chain couples TRBV5-8 to TRBJ1-2; no clear D gene. Trimming stripped 1 base from V and 0 bases from J, with 10 bases between. Germline assignment: CDR1 SGHTS and CDR2 YDEGEE. This CDR3 contains 15 residues. The CDR3 nucleotides read TGTGCCAGCAGCTTGAGACACCATTCTAACTATGGCTACACCTTC. It specifies CASSLRHHSNYGYTF.

The rearrangement links TRBV19 to TRBJ1-5, with D possibly matching TRBD1 (5 bases). Germline CDR1 is LNHDA and CDR2 is SQIVND (reference sequence). This CDR3 is 14 amino acids long. Trimming removed 0 bases at V and 3 bases at J, with 6 bases between. The DNA of the CDR3 is TGTGCCAGTAGTATAGAACAGGCCAATCAGCCCCAGCATTTT. The encoded protein is CASSIEQANQPQHF.

This clone was seen a few times. This chain connects TRBV5-4 to TRBJ2-6; D is undetermined. The CDR3 has 13 residues. The germline V gene has CDR1 SGHNT and CDR2 YYREEE (reference sequence). V gave up 5 bases and J gave up 0 bases, with 3 bases separating them. The chain's CDR3 is CASRISGANVLTF. The CDR3 bases are TGTGCCAGCAGAATCTCTGGGGCCAACGTCCTGACTTTC.

The gene calls are TRBV5-1 and TRBJ1-4; perhaps TRBD1 as D (6 bases). Germline V gene sequence: CDR1 SGHRS, CDR2 YFSETQ. The CDR3 is made up of 15 amino acids. Trimming pared 0 bases from V and 2 bases from J, leaving 8 bases between. For the CDR3, the DNA is TGCGCCAGCAGCTTGGGCGGGGGCACTAATGAAAAACTGTTTTTT. Translating it yields CASSLGGGTNEKLFF.

The chain employs TRBV6-5 and TRBJ2-5; D is unresolved. Germline V gene lookup returns CDR1 MNHEY and CDR2 SVGAGI. The CDR3 has 14 residues. Deletions cut 3 bases from V and 0 bases from J, with 8 bases between. CDR3 region: CASSYWAYQETQYF. As DNA, the CDR3 is TGTGCCAGCAGTTATTGGGCTTACCAAGAGACCCAGTACTTC.

This clone was seen a few times. The V gene is TRBV30, the J gene TRBJ1-1; no clear D gene. This CDR3 is built from 13 residues. With 4 bases removed from V and 0 bases from J, the gap between germline ends came to 9 bases. The germline CDR1 and CDR2 sequences are GTSNPN and SVGIG (reference sequence). The CDR3 nucleotides are TGTGCCTGGACTCCGACCTTGAACACTGAAGCTTTCTTT. As protein: CAWTPTLNTEAFF.

This chain connects TRBV28 to TRBJ2-1; D is unresolved. Germline V CDR1 and CDR2: MDHEN, SYDVKM. This CDR3 spans 15 amino acids. The V and J ends lost 4 bases and 3 bases respectively, with 13 bases between them. The CDR3 protein is CASSSRPYYYNEQFF. In nucleotides, the CDR3 is TGTGCCAGCAGTTCGAGACCCTACTACTACAATGAGCAGTTCTTC.

This clone was detected only once. The V gene is TRBV9, the J gene TRBJ1-2; 7 nucleotides line up with TRBD1. The CDR3 length is 14 residues. Germline trimming cut 3 bases from V and 0 bases from J; bases unmatched to any gene: 2. Germline CDR1 SGDLS, CDR2 YYNGEE. CDR3 DNA: TGTGCCAGCAGCGCCGGGACAGCTAACTATGGCTACACCTTC. Its protein product is CASSAGTANYGYTF.

This chain links TRBV5-5 with TRBJ2-4; the match to TRBD1 covers 7 bases. V lost 1 base to trimming and J lost 4 bases; unmatched junction nucleotides: 5. Germline V gene data show CDR1 as SGHKS and CDR2 as YYEKEE (reference sequence). This CDR3 comprises 15 residues. CDR3 sequence: CASSLMVTGKNIQYF. CDR3 DNA: TGTGCCAGCAGCTTGATGGTGACAGGGAAAAACATTCAGTACTTC.

This chain connects TRBV2 to TRBJ1-3; D is unclear. Germline V CDR1 and CDR2: SNHLY, FYNNEI. The CDR3 covers 13 residues. V lost 7 bases and J 0 bases, leaving 7 bases between the germline ends. The DNA for the CDR3 is TGTGCCAGCAAGACCGGCTCTGGAAACACCATATATTTT. Translating gives CASKTGSGNTIYF.

This clone was detected once. The V and J genes are TRBV7-2 and TRBJ2-1; either TRBD1 or TRBD2 may supply D (6 bases each). This CDR3 has 16 residues. Germline V gene data show CDR1 as SGHTA and CDR2 as FQGNSA. The V gene lost 2 bases and the J gene lost 4 bases, with 15 bases spanning the gap. CDR3 sequence: CASSLTGDIWYNEQFF. The CDR3 DNA reads as TGTGCCAGCAGCTTAACGGGGGACATATGGTACAATGAGCAGTTCTTC.

The gene calls are TRBV9 and TRBJ1-6, with a tentative D call TRBD1 (5 bases). Germline CDR1 is SGDLS and CDR2 is YYNGEE. This CDR3 comprises 17 residues. The ends were cut back, 3 bases at V and 8 bases at J, with 21 bases in the middle. The chain's CDR3 is CASSAQTRGTRDSPLHF. DNA for the CDR3: TGTGCCAGCAGCGCACAGACTCGGGGGACGAGGGATTCACCCCTCCACTTT.

This chain uses TRBV7-2 with TRBJ2-3; D perhaps matches TRBD2 (6 bases). The CDR3 length is 14 residues. The V gene lost 1 base and the J gene lost 3 bases, with 8 bases spanning the gap. The germline V gene encodes CDR1 SGHTA and CDR2 FQGNSA. CDR3 residues: CASSLVTSTDTQYF. CDR3 nucleotide sequence: TGTGCCAGCAGCTTAGTGACTAGTACAGATACGCAGTATTTT. The full variable domain, completed using reference TRBV7-2 and TRBJ2-3, is GAGVSQSPSNKVTEKGKDVELRCDPISGHTALYWYRQSLGQGLEFLIYFQGNSAPDKSGLPSDRFSAERTGGSVSTLTIQRTQQEDSAVYLCASSLVTSTDTQYFGPGTRLTVL.

The rearrangement uses TRBV28 and TRBJ2-1; TRBD2 might be the D (6 bases). V lost 2 bases and J lost 8, with 13 bases in between. The CDR3 length is 14 residues. Germline CDR1 is MDHEN and CDR2 is SYDVKM. CDR3 DNA sequence: TGTGCCAGCAGTTTAAGACTAGTCCTCGATGAGCAGTTCTTC. Protein sequence: CASSLRLVLDEQFF.

J is TRBJ1-4 and V is TRBV7-9; the match to TRBD1 covers 7 bases. Per germline, CDR1 SEHNR and CDR2 FQNEAQ (reference sequence). With 2 bases clipped from V and 0 bases from J, the junction kept 0 bases outside the gene matches. The CDR3 extends over 15 amino acids. CDR3 sequence: CASSLQGATNEKLFF. The CDR3 bases are TGTGCCAGCAGCTTACAGGGGGCAACTAATGAAAAACTGTTTTTT.

V gene TRBV5-1 combines with J gene TRBJ2-3; tentatively, D is TRBD1 (5 bases). CDR3 size: 15 residues. Germline values: CDR1 SGHRS, CDR2 YFSETQ. Trimming removed 4 bases at V and 0 bases at J, with 12 bases between. CDR3 protein: CASSRGGLSTDTQYF. The CDR3 DNA is TGCGCCAGCAGCAGGGGCGGTTTAAGCACAGATACGCAGTATTTT. The entire variable domain, with the rest obtained from reference TRBV5-1 and TRBJ2-3, is as follows: KAGVTQTPRYLIKTRGQQVTLSCSPISGHRSVSWYQQTPGQGLQFLFEYFSETQRNKGNFPGRFSGRQFSNSRSEMNVSTLELGDSALYLCASSRGGLSTDTQYFGPGTRLTVL.

The chain joins TRBV9 to TRBJ1-6; D is undetermined. Germline V gene data show CDR1 as SGDLS and CDR2 as YYNGEE. Trimming stripped 0 bases from V and 7 bases from J, with 8 bases between. The CDR3 is 14 amino acids. In DNA, the CDR3 is TGTGCCAGCAGCGTAGGAGGGTCCAATTCACCCCTCCACTTT. It translates to CASSVGGSNSPLHF.

The chain is built from TRBV7-3 and TRBJ1-2; 7 nucleotides agree with TRBD1. V was clipped by 5 bases and J by 1 base; unmatched bases: 16. CDR3 length: 18 residues. Germline V lookup: CDR1 SGHTA, CDR2 FQGTGA. CDR3 sequence: CASSPIPGTANLNYGYTF. DNA of the CDR3: TGTGCCAGCAGCCCAATCCCCGGGACAGCAAACCTTAACTATGGCTACACCTTC.

The rearrangement joins TRBV7-2 to TRBJ2-7; TRBD1 is a possible D gene (6 bases). V was clipped by 6 bases and J by 9 bases, with 15 bases between them. The CDR3 totals 12 residues. Germline V gene lookup returns CDR1 SGHTA and CDR2 FQGNSA. CDR3: CASRLDSSGQYF. For the CDR3, the DNA is TGTGCCAGCAGACTGGACAGTTCCGGGCAGTACTTC.

This clone was detected once. The chain recombines TRBV6-5 with TRBJ2-6; the match to TRBD1 covers 8 bases. The germline CDR1 and CDR2 sequences are MNHEY and SVGAGI. Trimming took 2 bases from V and 4 from J; bases not matched to a gene: 1. CDR3 size: 15 residues. The CDR3 DNA follows: TGTGCCAGCAGTTACCAGGGGGCCGGGGCCAACGTCCTGACTTTC. This codes for CASSYQGAGANVLTF.

This clone has just a few counts. This chain connects TRBV5-1 to TRBJ1-1, with D uncertain. Looked up from germline, CDR1 is SGHRS and CDR2 is YFSETQ. The V end was cut by 2 bases, the J end by 0 bases, with 11 bases between. The CDR3 length is 15 residues. CDR3 loop: CASSLGLFMNTEAFF. CDR3 nucleotides: TGCGCCAGCAGCTTAGGGTTATTCATGAACACTGAAGCTTTCTTT.

The rearrangement links TRBV7-9 to TRBJ1-6; D is possibly TRBD1 (6 bases). The germline V gene has CDR1 SEHNR and CDR2 FQNEAQ (reference sequence). The CDR3 consists of 15 residues. V gave up 6 bases and J gave up 2 bases, with 11 bases separating them. CDR3 nucleotide sequence: TGTGCCAGCAGTTGGGGGCCGACCTATAATTCACCCCTCCACTTT. The encoded protein is CASSWGPTYNSPLHF.

The rearrangement joins TRBV6-6 to TRBJ2-5; D unclear. V dropped 10 bases and J dropped 2 bases, with 17 bases sitting between them. The CDR3 covers 14 residues. The germline V gene encodes CDR1 MNHNY and CDR2 SVGAGI (reference sequence). The CDR3 is CATESEWGQETQYF. In DNA form, the CDR3 reads TGTGCCACCGAGTCAGAATGGGGACAAGAGACCCAGTACTTC.

With respect to this clone: The sample contains more than one DNA sequence encoding this CDR3. J is TRBJ2-1 and V is TRBV7-2; either TRBD1 or TRBD2 may fit D (5 bases each). Trimming cost V 7 bases and J 15 bases, with 25 bases left between them. This CDR3 contains 14 residues. Germline values: CDR1 SGHTA, CDR2 FQGNSA. The DNA of the CDR3 is TGTGCCAGCACCACCGGACTGGCGGACCCGAGGGGGTTCTTC. It translates to CASTTGLADPRGFF. The variable domain in full, completed from reference TRBV7-2 and TRBJ2-1, reads GAGVSQSPSNKVTEKGKDVELRCDPISGHTALYWYRQSLGQGLEFLIYFQGNSAPDKSGLPSDRFSAERTGGSVSTLTIQRTQQEDSAVYLCASTTGLADPRGFFGPGTRLTVL.

The V and J genes are TRBV5-1 and TRBJ2-1; D is unclear. The length of the CDR3 is 14 residues. V shed 4 bases and J shed 4 bases, with 12 bases lying between them. Germline lookup yields CDR1 SGHRS and CDR2 YFSETQ. The CDR3 loop reads CASSRLVGYNEQFF. As DNA, the CDR3 is TGCGCCAGCAGCCGGCTAGTGGGGTACAATGAGCAGTTCTTC.

The V gene is TRBV5-1, the J gene TRBJ2-3; 7 bases are a match to TRBD1. Germline V gene lookup returns CDR1 SGHRS and CDR2 YFSETQ. The CDR3 is made up of 14 amino acids. Trimming removed 7 bases from V and 6 bases from J; junction bases left unmatched: 11. CDR3 coding DNA: TGCGCCAGCGGACTTGGACAGGAGGCCGATACGCAGTATTTT. Translation: CASGLGQEADTQYF. Complete variable domain (other parts from reference TRBV5-1 and TRBJ2-3): KAGVTQTPRYLIKTRGQQVTLSCSPISGHRSVSWYQQTPGQGLQFLFEYFSETQRNKGNFPGRFSGRQFSNSRSEMNVSTLELGDSALYLCASGLGQEADTQYFGPGTRLTVL.

J is TRBJ2-3 and V is TRBV9; D is unresolved. The germline V gene encodes CDR1 SGDLS and CDR2 YYNGEE. V lost 0 bases and J 2 bases, leaving 13 bases between the germline ends. This CDR3 contains 16 residues. CDR3 loop: CASSVGASGSTDTQYF. The CDR3 DNA follows: TGTGCCAGCAGCGTAGGAGCTTCCGGGTCCACAGATACGCAGTATTTT.